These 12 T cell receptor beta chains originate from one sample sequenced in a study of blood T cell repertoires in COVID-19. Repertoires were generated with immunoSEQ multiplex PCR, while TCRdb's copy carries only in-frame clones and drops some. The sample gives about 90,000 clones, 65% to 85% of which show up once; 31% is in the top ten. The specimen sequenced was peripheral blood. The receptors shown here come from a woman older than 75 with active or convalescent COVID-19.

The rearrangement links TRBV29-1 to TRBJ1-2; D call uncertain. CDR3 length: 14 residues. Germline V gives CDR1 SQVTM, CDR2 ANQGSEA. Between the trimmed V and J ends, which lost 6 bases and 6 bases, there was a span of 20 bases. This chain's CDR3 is CSVRAYGGGNGYTF. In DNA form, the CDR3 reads TGCAGCGTCCGGGCATACGGTGGAGGCAATGGCTACACCTTC.

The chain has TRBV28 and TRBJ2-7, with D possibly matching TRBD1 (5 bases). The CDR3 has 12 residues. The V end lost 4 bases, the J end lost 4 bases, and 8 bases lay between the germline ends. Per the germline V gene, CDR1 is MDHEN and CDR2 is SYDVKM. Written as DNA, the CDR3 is TGTGCCAGCAGTTCCTACAGGTACGAGCAGTACTTC. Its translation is CASSSYRYEQYF.

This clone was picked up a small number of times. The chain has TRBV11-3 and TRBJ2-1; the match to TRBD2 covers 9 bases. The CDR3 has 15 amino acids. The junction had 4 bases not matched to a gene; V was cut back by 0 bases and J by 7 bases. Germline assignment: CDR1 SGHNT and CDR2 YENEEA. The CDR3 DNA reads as TGTGCCAGCAGCTTAGAGGTAGCGGGGGAGAATGAGCAGTTCTTC. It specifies CASSLEVAGENEQFF. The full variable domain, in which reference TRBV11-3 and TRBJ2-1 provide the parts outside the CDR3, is EAGVVQSPRYKIIEKKQPVAFWCNPISGHNTLYWYLQNLGQGPELLIRYENEEAVDDSQLPKDRFSAERLKGVDSTLKIQPAELGDSAVYLCASSLEVAGENEQFFGPGTRLTVL.

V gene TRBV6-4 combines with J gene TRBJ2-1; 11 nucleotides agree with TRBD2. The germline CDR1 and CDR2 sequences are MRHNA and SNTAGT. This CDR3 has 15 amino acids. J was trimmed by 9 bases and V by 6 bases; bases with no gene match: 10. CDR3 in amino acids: CASRAEGLADLEQFF. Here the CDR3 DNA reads TGTGCCAGCAGGGCTGAGGGACTAGCGGACCTTGAGCAGTTCTTC.

DNA for the CDR3: TGTGCCACCAGCCGGCCCACAGGGGGCAATCAGCCCCAGCATTTT. Protein product: CATSRPTGGNQPQHF. V usage is TRBV15 and J usage is TRBJ1-5, with 7 positions matching TRBD1. Germline CDR1 reads LNHNV; CDR2 reads YYDKDF (reference sequence). V trimming: 5 bases; J trimming: 2 bases; junction bases outside the gene matches: 6. CDR3 length: 15 amino acids.

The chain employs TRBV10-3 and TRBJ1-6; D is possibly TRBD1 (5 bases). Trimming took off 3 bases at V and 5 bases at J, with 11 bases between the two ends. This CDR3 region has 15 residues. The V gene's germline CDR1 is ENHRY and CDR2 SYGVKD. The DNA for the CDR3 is TGTGCCATCAGTGAAGTACAGGCAGATAATTCACCCCTCCACTTT. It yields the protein CAISEVQADNSPLHF.

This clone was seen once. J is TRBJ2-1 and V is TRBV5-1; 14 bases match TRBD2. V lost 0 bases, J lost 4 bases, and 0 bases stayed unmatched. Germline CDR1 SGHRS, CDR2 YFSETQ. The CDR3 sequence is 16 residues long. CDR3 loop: CASSLGTSGGYNEQFF. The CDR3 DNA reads TGCGCCAGCAGCTTGGGGACTAGCGGGGGGTACAATGAGCAGTTCTTC. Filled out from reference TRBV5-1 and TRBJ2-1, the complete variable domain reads KAGVTQTPRYLIKTRGQQVTLSCSPISGHRSVSWYQQTPGQGLQFLFEYFSETQRNKGNFPGRFSGRQFSNSRSEMNVSTLELGDSALYLCASSLGTSGGYNEQFFGPGTRLTVL.

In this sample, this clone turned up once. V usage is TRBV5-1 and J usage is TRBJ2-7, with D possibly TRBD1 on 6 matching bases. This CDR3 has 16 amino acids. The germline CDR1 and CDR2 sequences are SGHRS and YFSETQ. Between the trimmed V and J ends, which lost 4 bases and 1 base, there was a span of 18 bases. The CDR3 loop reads CASSLGQSVVSYEQYF. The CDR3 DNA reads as TGCGCCAGCAGCCTAGGACAGTCTGTAGTATCCTACGAGCAGTACTTC.

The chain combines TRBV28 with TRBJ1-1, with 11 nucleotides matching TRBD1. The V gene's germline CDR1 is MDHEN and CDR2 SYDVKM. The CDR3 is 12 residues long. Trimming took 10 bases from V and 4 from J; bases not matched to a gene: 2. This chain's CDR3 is CATGTGGTEAFF. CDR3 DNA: TGTGCCACCGGGACAGGGGGCACTGAAGCTTTCTTT.

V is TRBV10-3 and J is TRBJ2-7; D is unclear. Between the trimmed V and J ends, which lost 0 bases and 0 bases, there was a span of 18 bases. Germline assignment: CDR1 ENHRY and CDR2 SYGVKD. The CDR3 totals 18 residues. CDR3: CAISESGLVPESSYEQYF. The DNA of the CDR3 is TGTGCCATCAGTGAGTCTGGTCTAGTCCCCGAGAGCTCCTACGAGCAGTACTTC.

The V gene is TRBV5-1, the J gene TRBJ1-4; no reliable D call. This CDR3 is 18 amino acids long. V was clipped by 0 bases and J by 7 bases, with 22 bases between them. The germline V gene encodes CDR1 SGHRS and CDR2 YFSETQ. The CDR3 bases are TGCGCCAGCAGCTTGGCCCTACACGCTAGTGGAGTGAGTGAAAAACTGTTTTTT. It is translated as CASSLALHASGVSEKLFF. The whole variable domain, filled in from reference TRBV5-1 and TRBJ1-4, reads KAGVTQTPRYLIKTRGQQVTLSCSPISGHRSVSWYQQTPGQGLQFLFEYFSETQRNKGNFPGRFSGRQFSNSRSEMNVSTLELGDSALYLCASSLALHASGVSEKLFFGSGTQLSVL.

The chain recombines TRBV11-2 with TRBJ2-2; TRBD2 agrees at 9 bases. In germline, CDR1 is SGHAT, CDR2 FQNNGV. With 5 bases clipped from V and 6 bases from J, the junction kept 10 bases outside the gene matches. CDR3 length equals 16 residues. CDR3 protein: CASSPRGASGAGELFF. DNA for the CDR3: TGTGCCAGCAGCCCTCGGGGGGCTAGCGGGGCCGGGGAGCTGTTTTTT.